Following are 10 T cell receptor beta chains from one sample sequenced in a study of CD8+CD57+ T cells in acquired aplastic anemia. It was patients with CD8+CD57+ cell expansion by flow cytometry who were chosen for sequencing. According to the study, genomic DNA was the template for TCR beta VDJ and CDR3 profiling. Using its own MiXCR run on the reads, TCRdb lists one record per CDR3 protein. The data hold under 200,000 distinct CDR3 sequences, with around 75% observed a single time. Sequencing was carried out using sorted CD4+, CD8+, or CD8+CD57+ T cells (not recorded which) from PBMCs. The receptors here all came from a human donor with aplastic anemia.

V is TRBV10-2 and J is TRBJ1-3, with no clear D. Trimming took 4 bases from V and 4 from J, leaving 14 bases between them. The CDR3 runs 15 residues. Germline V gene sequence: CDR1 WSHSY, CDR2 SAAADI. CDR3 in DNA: TGCGCCAGCAGTGTAGCGGTATTGGCAGGAAACACCATATATTTT. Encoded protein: CASSVAVLAGNTIYF.

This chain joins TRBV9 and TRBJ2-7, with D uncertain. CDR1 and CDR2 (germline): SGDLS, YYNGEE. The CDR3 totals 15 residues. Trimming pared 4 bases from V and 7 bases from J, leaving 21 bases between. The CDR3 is CASSLKLGLHNEQYF. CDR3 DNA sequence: TGTGCCAGCAGCTTAAAACTGGGCCTTCACAATGAGCAGTACTTC.

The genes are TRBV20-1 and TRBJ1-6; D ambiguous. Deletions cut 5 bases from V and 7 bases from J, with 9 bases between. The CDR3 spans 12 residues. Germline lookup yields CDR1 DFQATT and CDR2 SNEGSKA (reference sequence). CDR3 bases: TGCAGTGCTCCTCAAGGGAATTCACCCCTCCACTTT. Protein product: CSAPQGNSPLHF.

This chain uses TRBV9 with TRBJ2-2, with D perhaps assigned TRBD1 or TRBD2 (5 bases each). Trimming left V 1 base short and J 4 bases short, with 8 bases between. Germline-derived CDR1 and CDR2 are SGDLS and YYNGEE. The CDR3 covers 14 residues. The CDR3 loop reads CASSVIGATGELFF. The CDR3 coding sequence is TGTGCCAGCAGCGTAATCGGGGCCACCGGGGAGCTGTTTTTT.

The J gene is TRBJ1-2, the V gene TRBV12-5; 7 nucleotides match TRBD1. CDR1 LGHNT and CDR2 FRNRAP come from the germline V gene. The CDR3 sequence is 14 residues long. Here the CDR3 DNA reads TGTGCCAGCAGTCTCGGGACAGCCCCACGGGGCTACACCTTC. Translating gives CASSLGTAPRGYTF.

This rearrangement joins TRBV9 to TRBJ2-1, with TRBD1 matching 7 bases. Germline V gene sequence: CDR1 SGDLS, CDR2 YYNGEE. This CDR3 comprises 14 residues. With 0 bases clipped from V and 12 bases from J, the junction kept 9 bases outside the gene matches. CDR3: CASSVERGQDTQFF. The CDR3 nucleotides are TGTGCCAGCAGCGTAGAAAGGGGGCAAGATACGCAGTTCTTC. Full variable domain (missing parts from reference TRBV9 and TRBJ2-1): DSGVTQTPKHLITATGQRVTLRCSPRSGDLSVYWYQQSLDQGLQFLIQYYNGEERAKGNILERFSAQQFPDLHSELNLSSLELGDSALYFCASSVERGQDTQFFGPGTRLTVL.

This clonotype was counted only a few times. CDR3 amino acids: CASSHGGGSDEQYF. CDR3 in DNA: TGTGCCAGCAGCCACGGAGGGGGCTCAGACGAGCAGTACTTC. V usage is TRBV7-3 and J usage is TRBJ2-7; a possible D gene is TRBD1 (7 bases). Trimming removed 5 bases from V and 5 bases from J, with 16 bases in between. The germline gives CDR1 SGHTA, CDR2 FQGTGA. The CDR3 runs to 14 residues.

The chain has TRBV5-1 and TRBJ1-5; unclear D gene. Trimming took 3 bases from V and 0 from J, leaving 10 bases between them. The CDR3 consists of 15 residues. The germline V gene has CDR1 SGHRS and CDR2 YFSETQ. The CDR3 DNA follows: TGCGCCAGCAGCTCCTCGGGAGGTAGCAATCAGCCCCAGCATTTT. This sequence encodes CASSSSGGSNQPQHF.

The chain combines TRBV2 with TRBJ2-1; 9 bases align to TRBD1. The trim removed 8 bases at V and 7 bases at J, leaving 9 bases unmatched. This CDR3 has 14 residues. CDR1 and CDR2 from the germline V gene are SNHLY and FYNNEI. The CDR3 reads CASWGQGFGNEQFF. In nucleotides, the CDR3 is TGTGCCAGCTGGGGACAGGGATTTGGGAATGAGCAGTTCTTC.

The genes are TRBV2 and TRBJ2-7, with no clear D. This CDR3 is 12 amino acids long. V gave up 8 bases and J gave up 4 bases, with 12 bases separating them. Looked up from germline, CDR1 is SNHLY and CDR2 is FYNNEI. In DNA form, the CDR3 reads TGTGCCAGCCATACACAGCTTTACGAGCAGTACTTC. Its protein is CASHTQLYEQYF.